The 16 T cell receptor beta chains listed next were all sequenced from one sample in a study of graft-versus-host responses after intestinal transplantation. The researchers put approximately 200,000 CFSE-labeled responder cells into plates with approximately 200,000 irradiated, violet-dye-labeled stimulator cells. Libraries were prepared by immunoSEQ multiplex PCR; TCRdb keeps only in-frame clonotypes and omits some of them. The sample yields 20,000 to 25,000 clones, about 41% seen once. The sample in question was alloreactive CD8+ T cells from a mixed lymphocyte reaction culture, obtained before transplantation. Subset given: CFSE-low proliferating T cells sorted from approximately 6-day pre-transplant mixed lymphocyte reaction (GvH or HvG direction). These receptors came from a human patient who was an organ donor for intestinal transplantation.

This clone ranks as medium-sized. The chain is built from TRBV4-1 and TRBJ2-7; 10 positions match TRBD2. The germline CDR1 and CDR2 sequences are MGHRA and YSYEKL. The V and J ends lost 0 bases and 9 bases, in that order; junction bases with no gene match: 8. The CDR3 sequence is 15 residues long. The CDR3 is CASSQEDLAGEGQYF. The CDR3 DNA is TGCGCCAGCAGCCAAGAGGATCTAGCGGGAGAGGGGCAGTACTTC.

The rearrangement uses TRBV13 and TRBJ1-1; no firm D call. V lost 3 bases, J lost 4 bases, and 9 bases lay in between. The CDR3 is made up of 13 amino acids. Germline CDR1 and CDR2: PRHDT and FYEKMQ (reference sequence). The chain's CDR3 is CASSFNAPTEAFF. The CDR3 DNA sequence: TGTGCCAGCAGCTTTAACGCTCCCACTGAAGCTTTCTTT.

A few counts support this clone. The chain couples TRBV5-5 to TRBJ2-6; 10 nucleotides agree with TRBD1. J lost 0 bases, V lost 4 bases, and 4 bases had no gene match. Germline V gene sequence: CDR1 SGHKS, CDR2 YYEKEE (reference sequence). The CDR3 runs 17 residues. CDR3 in amino acids: CASSRDRGSSGANVLTF. The CDR3 bases are TGTGCCAGCAGCCGGGACAGGGGAAGCTCTGGGGCCAACGTCCTGACTTTC. Complete variable domain (other parts from reference TRBV5-5 and TRBJ2-6): DAGVTQSPTHLIKTRGQQVTLRCSPISGHKSVSWYQQVLGQGPQFIFQYYEKEERGRGNFPDRFSARQFPNYSSELNVNALLLGDSALYLCASSRDRGSSGANVLTFGAGSRLTVL.

This sequence joins TRBV19 and TRBJ2-1; D perhaps matches TRBD2 (6 bases). V was trimmed by 5 bases and J by 3 bases, leaving 11 bases between them. The germline gives CDR1 LNHDA, CDR2 SQIVND (reference sequence). This CDR3 comprises 14 residues. The CDR3 sequence is CASSDSGYYNEQFF. The CDR3, as DNA: TGTGCCAGTAGTGATAGCGGTTACTACAATGAGCAGTTCTTC.

V usage is TRBV28 and J usage is TRBJ2-3; no firm D call. V was shortened by 1 base and J by 1 base, with 12 bases between the two germline ends. The CDR3 length is 16 residues. Germline CDR1 reads MDHEN; CDR2 reads SYDVKM. The CDR3 loop reads CASSLFPRIRTDTQYF. CDR3 coding DNA: TGTGCCAGCAGTTTATTCCCCAGGATTCGCACAGATACGCAGTATTTT.

For this clone: One junction end disagrees with the germline gene, perhaps due to a read error. The rearrangement joins TRBV5-1 to TRBJ1-4; a weak D match, TRBD1 (6 bases). There are 15 residues in the CDR3. Germline V CDR1 and CDR2: SGHRS, YFSETQ. The CDR3 DNA reads TGCGCCAGCAGTACAACAGGGCATAGAGGCGAAAAACTGCTTTTT. Residues: CASSTTGHRGEKLLF.

The chain employs TRBV2 and TRBJ1-1; TRBD1 matches 8 bases. From germline, CDR1 is SNHLY and CDR2 FYNNEI. The CDR3 has 14 amino acids. The trim removed 6 bases at V and 4 bases at J, leaving 7 bases unmatched. Here the CDR3 reads CASRRQGIITEAFF. The CDR3 coding sequence is TGTGCCAGCAGGCGACAGGGGATAATCACTGAAGCTTTCTTT.

The genes are TRBV7-2 and TRBJ1-5, with D unclear. Germline-derived CDR1 and CDR2 are SGHTA and FQGNSA. Trimming cost V 2 bases and J 5 bases, with 10 bases left between them. This CDR3 has 14 amino acids. CDR3 nucleotide sequence: TGTGCCAGCAGCTTAAATCCGGACCATCAGCCCCAGCATTTT. The encoded protein is CASSLNPDHQPQHF. The full variable domain, completed using reference TRBV7-2 and TRBJ1-5, is GAGVSQSPSNKVTEKGKDVELRCDPISGHTALYWYRQSLGQGLEFLIYFQGNSAPDKSGLPSDRFSAERTGGSVSTLTIQRTQQEDSAVYLCASSLNPDHQPQHFGDGTRLSIL.

This clone was seen more than once but under ten times. The chain carries TRBV5-1 and TRBJ2-7; 10 bases match TRBD1. V was pared by 3 bases and J by 5 bases, with 5 bases of the junction left unmatched. Germline lookup yields CDR1 SGHRS and CDR2 YFSETQ. The CDR3 has 14 residues. CDR3: CASSWGQGINEQYF. CDR3 nucleotide sequence: TGCGCCAGCAGCTGGGGACAGGGGATAAACGAGCAGTACTTC. The complete variable domain, with remaining parts taken from reference TRBV5-1 and TRBJ2-7, reads KAGVTQTPRYLIKTRGQQVTLSCSPISGHRSVSWYQQTPGQGLQFLFEYFSETQRNKGNFPGRFSGRQFSNSRSEMNVSTLELGDSALYLCASSWGQGINEQYFGPGTRLTVT.

V and J are TRBV28 and TRBJ1-1, with a weak D call TRBD1 (5 bases). CDR3 length equals 15 residues. With 5 bases removed from V and 4 bases from J, the gap between germline ends came to 17 bases. CDR1 and CDR2 (germline): MDHEN, SYDVKM. The CDR3 DNA reads TGTGCCAGCAGTACAATTGGGGCGAGGACCACTGAAGCTTTCTTT. Translation: CASSTIGARTTEAFF.

The gene calls are TRBV5-1 and TRBJ2-1, with TRBD2 identical over 13 bases. This CDR3 region has 16 residues. Germline values: CDR1 SGHRS, CDR2 YFSETQ. V gave up 3 bases and J gave up 7 bases; unmatched junction bases: 7. This CDR3 is CASSSSGTSGMNEQFF. The CDR3 DNA follows: TGCGCCAGCAGCTCATCCGGGACTAGCGGGATGAATGAGCAGTTCTTC.

J is TRBJ2-1 and V is TRBV5-4; 13 bases agree with TRBD2. The CDR3 contains 17 residues. With V trimmed by 1 base and J by 4 bases, 5 bases remained unmatched. CDR1 is SGHNT and CDR2 is YYREEE in the germline V gene (reference sequence). CDR3 in DNA: TGTGCCAGCAGCTTGAAGGGACTAGCGGGACGATACAATGAGCAGTTCTTC. This encodes CASSLKGLAGRYNEQFF.

The rearrangement uses TRBV9 and TRBJ2-7; possibly TRBD2 for D (6 bases). The V and J ends lost 1 base and 5 bases respectively, with 13 bases between them. The CDR3 is made up of 14 amino acids. Germline CDR1 SGDLS, CDR2 YYNGEE. This chain's CDR3 is CASSVSRDAHEQYF. CDR3 DNA sequence: TGTGCCAGCAGCGTATCGCGGGATGCCCACGAGCAGTACTTC.

This clone was counted between two and nine times. V is TRBV27 and J is TRBJ2-7; 9 positions match TRBD2. This CDR3 spans 12 amino acids. The germline V gene has CDR1 MNHEY and CDR2 SMNVEV (reference sequence). Trimming took 4 bases from V and 6 from J; bases not matched to a gene: 1. CDR3 loop: CASSSGLAEQYF. The CDR3 DNA reads as TGTGCCAGCAGTTCGGGACTAGCCGAGCAGTACTTC.

There are a few counts of this clone. The germline gene is not matched at one end of the junction; a read error may be the cause. This chain uses TRBV5-1 with TRBJ1-2; D might be TRBD1 (5 bases). Germline-derived CDR1 and CDR2 are SGHRS and YFSETQ. The CDR3 contains 13 residues. CDR3 sequence: CVSSTGECYGYTF. As DNA, the CDR3 is TGCGTCAGCAGCACGGGGGAGTGCTATGGCTACACCTTC.

This chain uses TRBV21-1 with TRBJ2-2; TRBD1, the table's D call, lacks a check against the DNA. TRBV21-1 has pseudogene status. The CDR3 spans 18 residues. For the CDR3, the DNA is TGTGCCAGCAGCAAAGAATTGCCGGGACAGGGGGACACCGGGGAGCTGTTTTTT. It yields the protein CASSKELPGQGDTGELFF.